The rows below give T cell receptor beta chains drawn from one sample of a study of STAT5B mutations in CD4+ large granular lymphocyte leukemia. Some clones are missing from TCRdb's copy, which holds only in-frame ones; the method was immunoSEQ multiplex PCR. The sample carries 23,000 or so clones, roughly 78% recorded once. The material sequenced was CD4+ T cells from blood buffy coats. Source of these receptors: a human donor in good health. Both conserved end residues are part of each CDR3. The D gene is left open where the match is weak. A clone size is listed for some rows: how often the clone was seen (once, few, many), or a class if it is expanded.

. | TRBJ1-5 | TRBV5-1 | few | CASSSGSNQPQHF | TGCGCCAGCAGCTCAGGTAGCAATCAGCCCCAGCATTTT
. | TRBJ1-2 | TRBV5-1 | once | CASSLDGIYGYTF | TGCGCCAGCAGCTTGGACGGAATCTATGGCTACACCTTC
TRBD1 | TRBJ2-7 | TRBV28 | . | CASRSTRIRTGFSYEQYF | TGTGCCAGCCGATCGACCAGAATAAGGACAGGCTTCTCCTACGAGCAGTACTTC
TRBD2 | TRBJ2-5 | TRBV27 | . | CASSGGAWQETQYF | TGTGCCAGCAGCGGGGGGGCTTGGCAAGAGACCCAGTACTTC
TRBD1 | TRBJ2-7 | TRBV7-2 | . | CASKGQGYEQYF | TGTGCCAGCAAGGGACAGGGCTACGAGCAGTACTTC
. | TRBJ1-3 | TRBV7-7 | . | CASSALVGNTIYF | TGTGCTAGCAGCGCGCTAGTTGGAAACACCATATATTTT
. | TRBJ2-3 | TRBV13 | once | CASSLVGLADTQYF | TGTGCCAGCAGCTTAGTCGGGTTAGCAGATACGCAGTATTTT
TRBD1 | TRBJ1-6 | TRBV25-1 | . | CASSEQGDSPLHF | TGTGCCAGCAGTGAACAGGGGGATTCACCCCTCCACTTT
. | TRBJ2-5 | TRBV9 | . | CASSVDGAETQYF | TGTGCCAGCAGCGTGGACGGGGCAGAGACCCAGTACTTC
. | TRBJ2-7 | TRBV29-1 | . | CSVDSGVRYEQYF | TGCAGCGTTGATTCTGGAGTTAGGTACGAGCAGTACTTC
TRBD1 | TRBJ2-4 | TRBV6-1 | . | CASSPAGQARVQYF | TGTGCCAGCAGCCCTGCCGGACAGGCTCGGGTTCAGTACTTC
TRBD1 | TRBJ1-5 | TRBV19 | . | CASQRGTGMSNQPQHF | TGTGCCAGTCAGCGCGGGACAGGGATGAGCAATCAGCCCCAGCATTTT
. | TRBJ2-5 | TRBV18 | . | CASSRGMEETQYF | TGTGCCAGCTCACGCGGGATGGAAGAGACCCAGTACTTC
. | TRBJ2-1 | TRBV6-6 | . | CASSDRTSYNEQFF | TGTGCCAGCAGTGATCGAACCTCCTACAATGAGCAGTTCTTC
TRBD1 | TRBJ1-1 | TRBV5-1 | few | CASSLVSQGAGFEAFF | TGCGCCAGCAGCTTGGTTAGTCAGGGGGCCGGCTTTGAAGCTTTCTTT
. | TRBJ2-2 | TRBV7-6 | . | CASSLGPTAVTGELFF | TGTGCCAGCAGCTTGGGGCCGACAGCCGTCACCGGGGAGCTGTTTTTT